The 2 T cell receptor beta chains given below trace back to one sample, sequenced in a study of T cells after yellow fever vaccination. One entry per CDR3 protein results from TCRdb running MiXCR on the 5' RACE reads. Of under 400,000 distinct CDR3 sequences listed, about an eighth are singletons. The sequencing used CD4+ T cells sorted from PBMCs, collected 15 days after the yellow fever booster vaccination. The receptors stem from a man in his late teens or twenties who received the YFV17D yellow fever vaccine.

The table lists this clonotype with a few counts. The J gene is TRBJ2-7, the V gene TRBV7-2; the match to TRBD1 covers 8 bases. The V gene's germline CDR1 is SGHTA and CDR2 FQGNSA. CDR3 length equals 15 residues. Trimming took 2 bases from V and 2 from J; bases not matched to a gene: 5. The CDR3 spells CASSLSWTGTYEQYV. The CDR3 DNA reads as TGTGCCAGCAGCTTAAGCTGGACAGGGACCTACGAGCAGTACGTC.

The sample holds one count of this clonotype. The CDR3 DNA follows: TGTGCCAGCAGCCCGGGGGGAGCCAAGGATGGGGCCAACGTCCTGACTTTC. This gives the protein CASSPGGAKDGANVLTF. The V call is TRBV11-2, the J call TRBJ2-6, with 7 nucleotides matching TRBD2. V shed 5 bases, J shed 3 bases, and the junction held 10 bases outside the gene matches. The germline V gene has CDR1 SGHAT and CDR2 FQNNGV. There are 17 residues in the CDR3.